This TCR beta chain was captured by sequencing in a study of CD8 T cells in ankylosing spondylitis. The study's findings and limits: Certain motif variants had earlier been reported in reactive arthritis synovial fluid and blood. Clones linked to disease were reported to show significant enrichment in matched ankylosing spondylitis synovial fluid.

Deletions cut 1 base from V and 2 bases from J, with 10 bases between. The CDR3 has 15 amino acids. Germline CDR1 LGHNT, CDR2 FRNRAP. A quantitative 5'-RACE method, one with molecular barcodes, was used to make TCR beta libraries. TCRdb reprocessed the 5' RACE reads via MiXCR and lists one record per CDR3 protein. The sample has 190,000 or so distinct CDR3 sequences; about 13% are singletons. This clonotype has a handful of counts. Its matching antigen is unknown. The chain has TRBV12-5 and TRBJ2-3; the D gene is possibly TRBD2 (6 bases). This receptor was identified in a male donor with ankylosing spondylitis or in good health (not recorded which). The sequencing input was blood, either unsorted or a sorted T cell fraction (not recorded which). The CDR3 here is CASGLEGGNTDTQYF. In DNA form, the CDR3 reads TGTGCTAGTGGTTTGGAGGGCGGGAACACAGATACGCAGTATTTT. Full variable domain (rest looked up from reference TRBV12-5 and TRBJ2-3): DARVTQTPRHKVTEMGQEVTMRCQPILGHNTVFWYRQTMMQGLELLAYFRNRAPLDDSGMPKDRFSAEMPDATLATLKIQPSEPRDSAVYFCASGLEGGNTDTQYFGPGTRLTVL.